One and the same sample provided the 30 T cell receptor beta chains below, sequenced in a study of blood T cell repertoires in COVID-19. Only in-frame clones appear in the TCRdb table, and some are missing; sequencing was by immunoSEQ multiplex PCR. The sample consists of 75,000 to 100,000 clones, 70% to 90% of them appearing once. Material: peripheral blood. The receptors shown here come from a human donor in a cohort sampled during active COVID-19.

This chain links TRBV28 with TRBJ1-5, with a tentative D call TRBD1 (6 bases). This CDR3 has 13 amino acids. Germline lookup yields CDR1 MDHEN and CDR2 SYDVKM. V gave up 3 bases and J gave up 11 bases, with 14 bases separating them. DNA for the CDR3: TGTGCCAGCAGTTTGACAGGTCTGAGGGCCCAGCATTTT. Its protein is CASSLTGLRAQHF.

In nucleotides, the CDR3 is TGTGCCAGCAGTAAGCGGACAGGGGGGGGAGAGACCCAGTACTTC. It codes for CASSKRTGGGETQYF. The rearrangement joins TRBV6-2 or TRBV6-3 to TRBJ2-5; 10 bases are shared with TRBD1. The trim removed 5 bases at V and 4 bases at J, leaving 7 bases unmatched. The CDR3 consists of 15 residues. Germline V gene data show CDR1 as MNHEY and CDR2 as SVGEGT.

The chain carries TRBV11-2 and TRBJ2-6; D is possibly TRBD1 (6 bases). Germline-derived CDR1 and CDR2 are SGHAT and FQNNGV. The ends were cut back, 5 bases at V and 1 base at J, with 21 bases in the middle. The CDR3 is 19 residues long. The CDR3 DNA sequence: TGTGCCAGCAGCATCGGACAGTCCCTCGACCTTTCTGGGGCCAACGTCCTGACTTTC. This gives the protein CASSIGQSLDLSGANVLTF.

The V gene is TRBV28, the J gene TRBJ2-1, with TRBD2 as a possible D gene (5 bases). Trimming cost V 7 bases and J 8 bases, with 18 bases left between them. This CDR3 contains 14 residues. Germline assignment: CDR1 MDHEN and CDR2 SYDVKM. In DNA, the CDR3 is TGTGCCAGCACTTCGCGGACTTTTCTTGATGAGCAGTTCTTC. This translates into CASTSRTFLDEQFF.

This rearrangement joins TRBV7-2 to TRBJ2-1; TRBD2 agrees at 8 bases. The CDR3 has 16 amino acids. The germline gives CDR1 SGHTA, CDR2 FQGNSA. V lost 7 bases and J lost 5; bases outside the gene matches: 13. The CDR3 DNA follows: TGTGCCAGCACCGGGGGAAGCGGGGGAGATAACAATGAGCAGTTCTTC. This encodes CASTGGSGGDNNEQFF.

This clone was counted between two and nine times. The CDR3 sequence: CASSWALGSGYSPLHF. The CDR3 DNA sequence: TGTGCCAGCAGCTGGGCTTTGGGCTCCGGCTATTCACCCCTCCACTTT. The chain carries TRBV5-8 and TRBJ1-6; D is ambiguous. Trimming removed 3 bases from V and 8 bases from J, with 18 bases in between. This CDR3 spans 16 amino acids. Germline V CDR1 and CDR2: SGHTS, YDEGEE.

The chain uses TRBV10-3 and TRBJ1-5; TRBD1 aligns across 9 bases. Trimming at V came to 0 bases and at J to 2 bases, leaving 5 bases not matched to a gene. Germline V gene sequence: CDR1 ENHRY, CDR2 SYGVKD. The CDR3 contains 17 residues. CDR3 coding DNA: TGTGCCATCAGTGAGTCGACAGGGACAGGGCGCAATCAGCCCCAGCATTTT. Its translation: CAISESTGTGRNQPQHF.

J is TRBJ1-4 and V is TRBV2; D is ambiguous. Trimming pared 6 bases from V and 0 bases from J, leaving 11 bases between. This CDR3 spans 15 amino acids. The germline V gene encodes CDR1 SNHLY and CDR2 FYNNEI. CDR3 nucleotide sequence: TGTGCCAGCAGGGCTAATCGGGCAACTAATGAAAAACTGTTTTTT. This codes for CASRANRATNEKLFF.

The chain is built from TRBV29-1 and TRBJ1-5, with a tentative D call TRBD1 (5 bases). Germline lookup yields CDR1 SQVTM and CDR2 ANQGSEA. The CDR3 extends over 13 amino acids. The ends were cut back, 5 bases at V and 1 base at J, with 9 bases in the middle. The CDR3, as DNA: TGCAGCGTTCAGCGGGACAGCAATCAGCCCCAGCATTTT. Translating it yields CSVQRDSNQPQHF. Supplemented by reference TRBV29-1 and TRBJ1-5, the full variable domain reads SAVISQKPSRDICQRGTSLTIQCQVDSQVTMMFWYRQQPGQSLTLIATANQGSEATYESGFVIDKFPISRPNLTFSTLTVSNMSPEDSSIYLCSVQRDSNQPQHFGDGTRLSIL.

The chain couples TRBV5-4 to TRBJ2-2, with TRBD2 matching over 7 bases. The CDR3 runs 16 residues. Germline assignment: CDR1 SGHNT and CDR2 YYREEE (reference sequence). J gave up 3 bases and V 4 bases, and 9 bases lay outside the gene matches. The CDR3 coding sequence is TGTGCCAGCAGCGGGGCGCTAGCGGAATACACCGGGGAGCTGTTTTTT. This encodes CASSGALAEYTGELFF.

The V gene is TRBV4-2, the J gene TRBJ2-1, with a weak D call TRBD1 (6 bases). With 4 bases removed from V and 5 bases from J, the gap between germline ends came to 15 bases. The germline V gene has CDR1 LGHNA and CDR2 YNFKEQ. The CDR3 sequence is 15 residues long. The CDR3, as DNA: TGTGCCAGCAGCCCTGGAGCAGGGGCTAACAATGAGCAGTTCTTC. Protein product: CASSPGAGANNEQFF.

The chain combines TRBV5-1 with TRBJ1-1; 8 bases align to TRBD1. The germline V gene encodes CDR1 SGHRS and CDR2 YFSETQ. The trim removed 4 bases at V and 4 bases at J, leaving 6 bases unmatched. The CDR3 has 14 amino acids. The CDR3 bases are TGCGCCAGCAGCGGACAGGGAGGGGTCACTGAAGCTTTCTTT. Translating it yields CASSGQGGVTEAFF.

This chain joins TRBV5-1 and TRBJ2-7, with TRBD1 matching over 9 bases. The V and J ends lost 0 bases and 3 bases, in that order; junction bases with no gene match: 1. The CDR3 extends over 14 amino acids. The V gene's germline CDR1 is SGHRS and CDR2 YFSETQ. This CDR3 reads CASSLEDRGYEQYF. The CDR3 DNA sequence: TGCGCCAGCAGCTTGGAGGACAGGGGCTACGAGCAGTACTTC.

This chain joins TRBV27 and TRBJ2-5, with D possibly being TRBD1 (6 bases). The V gene lost 2 bases and the J gene lost 5 bases, with 15 bases spanning the gap. Germline CDR1 and CDR2: MNHEY and SMNVEV (reference sequence). The CDR3 has 15 amino acids. The DNA of the CDR3 is TGTGCCAGCAGTTTACAGCAGGGGCCTTGGGAGACCCAGTACTTC. Its translation: CASSLQQGPWETQYF.

This chain joins TRBV7-8 and TRBJ1-1, with D possibly matching TRBD1 (5 bases). Between the trimmed V and J ends, which lost 3 bases and 1 base, there was a span of 12 bases. Germline lookup yields CDR1 SGHVS and CDR2 FQNEAQ. The CDR3 is 15 residues long. The CDR3 spells CASSFALGGNTEAFF. The CDR3, as DNA: TGTGCCAGCAGCTTTGCCCTCGGGGGGAACACTGAAGCTTTCTTT.

This chain uses TRBV11-2 with TRBJ1-1, with D unclear. The V gene lost 1 base and the J gene lost 5 bases, with 14 bases spanning the gap. Germline V gives CDR1 SGHAT, CDR2 FQNNGV. The CDR3 spans 15 residues. The chain's CDR3 is CASSLGWRGRTEAFF. CDR3 DNA sequence: TGTGCCAGCAGCTTAGGGTGGCGGGGAAGGACTGAAGCTTTCTTT.

This clone was recorded a few times. The genes are TRBV28 and TRBJ1-5; 9 positions agree with TRBD1. Germline assignment: CDR1 MDHEN and CDR2 SYDVKM. CDR3 length equals 15 residues. J was trimmed by 5 bases and V by 6 bases; bases with no gene match: 8. The CDR3 region is CASRITGGLYQPQHF. The DNA of the CDR3 is TGTGCCAGCAGGATTACAGGGGGCCTGTATCAGCCCCAGCATTTT.

The rearrangement uses TRBV5-8 and TRBJ1-5; tentative D call: TRBD1 (6 bases). V was shortened by 1 base and J by 7 bases, with 15 bases between the two germline ends. The CDR3 has 15 residues. Germline V gene data show CDR1 as SGHTS and CDR2 as YDEGEE. CDR3 in DNA: TGTGCCAGCAGCTTGTTCTACAGGGTAATCCAGCCCCAGCATTTT. It specifies CASSLFYRVIQPQHF. Complete variable domain (other parts from reference TRBV5-8 and TRBJ1-5): EAGVTQSPTHLIKTRGQQATLRCSPISGHTSVYWYQQALGLGLQFLLWYDEGEERNRGNFPPRFSGRQFPNYSSELNVNALELEDSALYLCASSLFYRVIQPQHFGDGTRLSIL.

This clone was detected only once. V gene TRBV19 combines with J gene TRBJ1-3; D perhaps matches TRBD1 (6 bases). V lost 3 bases to trimming and J lost 2 bases, with 8 bases between them. This CDR3 has 14 amino acids. Germline V gene sequence: CDR1 LNHDA, CDR2 SQIVND (reference sequence). The CDR3 DNA follows: TGTGCCAGTAGTATTACAGGGACTGGAAACACCATATATTTT. Translation gives CASSITGTGNTIYF. Drawing the rest from reference TRBV19 and TRBJ1-3, the complete variable domain is DGGITQSPKYLFRKEGQNVTLSCEQNLNHDAMYWYRQDPGQGLRLIYYSQIVNDFQKGDIAEGYSVSREKKESFPLTVTSAQKNPTAFYLCASSITGTGNTIYFGEGSWLTVV.

This clone was counted between two and nine times. The chain links TRBV19 to TRBJ2-1; 9 bases are shared with TRBD2. V shed 6 bases, J shed 8 bases, and the junction held 5 bases outside the gene matches. The germline V gene encodes CDR1 LNHDA and CDR2 SQIVND (reference sequence). CDR3 length equals 13 residues. The CDR3 coding sequence is TGTGCCAGTAGCCTGCGGGGGGGCGATGAGCAGTTCTTC. It encodes CASSLRGGDEQFF.

The chain couples TRBV9 to TRBJ2-3; 9 nucleotides align to TRBD2. This CDR3 is built from 15 residues. V lost 4 bases to trimming and J lost 9 bases; unmatched junction nucleotides: 12. Germline assignment: CDR1 SGDLS and CDR2 YYNGEE. The CDR3 DNA sequence: TGTGCCAGCAGCACAACTAGCGGGCCAGGTCTGACGCAGTATTTT. Its translation is CASSTTSGPGLTQYF. The full variable domain, completed using reference TRBV9 and TRBJ2-3, is DSGVTQTPKHLITATGQRVTLRCSPRSGDLSVYWYQQSLDQGLQFLIQYYNGEERAKGNILERFSAQQFPDLHSELNLSSLELGDSALYFCASSTTSGPGLTQYFGPGTRLTVL.

The rearrangement links TRBV7-3 to TRBJ2-2; D may be TRBD2 (5 bases). CDR1 SGHTA and CDR2 FQGTGA come from the germline V gene. Trimming shortened V by 5 bases and J by 5 bases, and 15 bases separated the two germline ends. The CDR3 is 15 residues long. Here the CDR3 DNA reads TGTGCCAGCAGCCCCGCCGGGGTTAGAACCGGGGAGCTGTTTTTT. It encodes CASSPAGVRTGELFF.

The chain links TRBV7-2 to TRBJ1-6; D remains ambiguous. V lost 2 bases and J 9 bases, leaving 8 bases between the germline ends. Germline V gene lookup returns CDR1 SGHTA and CDR2 FQGNSA. There are 13 residues in the CDR3. The CDR3 reads CASSLRQVSPLHF. CDR3 coding DNA: TGTGCCAGCAGCTTAAGGCAGGTTTCACCCCTCCACTTT.

This chain uses TRBV19 with TRBJ2-1; 9 nucleotides line up with TRBD2. V lost 7 bases to trimming and J lost 4 bases; unmatched junction nucleotides: 11. This CDR3 is 16 amino acids long. Per germline, CDR1 LNHDA and CDR2 SQIVND (reference sequence). CDR3 loop: CASTTLARGGYNEQFF. The CDR3 coding sequence is TGTGCCAGTACCACTCTCGCGCGGGGGGGATACAATGAGCAGTTCTTC.

Only one count was recorded for this clone. The chain uses TRBV18 and TRBJ2-1, with 7 bases identical to TRBD1. The V gene end was trimmed by 3 bases and the J gene end by 7 bases; junction bases not matched to a gene: 9. This CDR3 region has 15 residues. From germline, CDR1 is KGHSH and CDR2 LQKENI. The CDR3 DNA reads as TGTGCCAGCTCACCTACAGGGGTCCGGAATAATGAGCAGTTCTTC. Translated, it gives CASSPTGVRNNEQFF. Full variable domain (rest looked up from reference TRBV18 and TRBJ2-1): NAGVMQNPRHLVRRRGQEARLRCSPMKGHSHVYWYRQLPEEGLKFMVYLQKENIIDESGMPKERFSAEFPKEGPSILRIQQVVRGDSAAYFCASSPTGVRNNEQFFGPGTRLTVL.

The chain joins TRBV30 to TRBJ2-1; 11 positions match TRBD2. Unmatched junction bases numbered 6, after V lost 2 bases and J lost 9 bases. The CDR3 sequence is 14 residues long. Per germline, CDR1 GTSNPN and CDR2 SVGIG (reference sequence). The CDR3 coding sequence is TGTGCCTGGAGTTCACTAGCGGGAGCCGGTGAGCAGTTCTTC. Amino acid sequence: CAWSSLAGAGEQFF.

This chain links TRBV19 with TRBJ2-1, with 10 positions matching TRBD1. CDR1 is LNHDA and CDR2 is SQIVND in the germline V gene (reference sequence). The CDR3 has 14 amino acids. Trimming cost V 6 bases and J 4 bases; bases outside gene matches: 3. CDR3 in amino acids: CASSTDRGYNEQFF. In DNA, the CDR3 is TGTGCCAGTAGCACGGACAGGGGGTACAATGAGCAGTTCTTC. Based on the CDR3 plus reference TRBV19 and TRBJ2-1, the full variable domain is DGGITQSPKYLFRKEGQNVTLSCEQNLNHDAMYWYRQDPGQGLRLIYYSQIVNDFQKGDIAEGYSVSREKKESFPLTVTSAQKNPTAFYLCASSTDRGYNEQFFGPGTRLTVL.

The V and J genes are TRBV3-1 (or the pseudogene TRBV3-2) and TRBJ2-7; TRBD2 is a possible D gene (7 bases). V lost 6 bases to trimming and J lost 4 bases, with 13 bases between them. The CDR3 totals 13 residues. CDR1 and CDR2 from the germline V gene are LGHDT and YNNKEL (reference sequence). The CDR3 here is CASRLGGGYEQYF. Here the CDR3 DNA reads TGTGCCAGCAGGCTAGGGGGAGGGTACGAGCAGTACTTC.

The chain has TRBV7-3 and TRBJ2-1; 7 bases line up with TRBD2. Germline values: CDR1 SGHTA, CDR2 FQGTGA. This CDR3 has 14 amino acids. V shed 1 base, J shed 10 bases, and the junction held 7 bases outside the gene matches. The DNA of the CDR3 is TGTGCCAGCAGCTTAAGTGGTGCGGGGGAGGAGCAGTTCTTC. It translates to CASSLSGAGEEQFF.

CDR3 amino acids: CASSSSQGGTGELFF. The CDR3 region has the DNA TGTGCCAGCAGTTCTTCTCAGGGTGGGACCGGGGAGCTGTTTTTT. The V and J genes are TRBV27 and TRBJ2-2; D might be TRBD1 (5 bases). The CDR3 contains 15 residues. Trimming took off 4 bases at V and 5 bases at J, with 14 bases between the two ends. Germline-derived CDR1 and CDR2 are MNHEY and SMNVEV (reference sequence).